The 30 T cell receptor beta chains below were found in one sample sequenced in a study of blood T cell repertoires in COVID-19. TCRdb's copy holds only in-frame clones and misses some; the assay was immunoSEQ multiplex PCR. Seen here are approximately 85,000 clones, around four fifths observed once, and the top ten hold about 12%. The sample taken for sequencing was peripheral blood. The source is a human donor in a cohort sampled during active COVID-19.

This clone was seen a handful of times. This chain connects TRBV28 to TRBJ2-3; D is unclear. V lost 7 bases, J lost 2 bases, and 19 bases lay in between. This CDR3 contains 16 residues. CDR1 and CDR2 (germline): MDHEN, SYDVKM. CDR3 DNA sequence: TGTGCCAGCAACCTTATTGTTGCAGGCTACACAGATACGCAGTATTTT. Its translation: CASNLIVAGYTDTQYF. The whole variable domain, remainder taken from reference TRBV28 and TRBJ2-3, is DVKVTQSSRYLVKRTGEKVFLECVQDMDHENMFWYRQDPGLGLRLIYFSYDVKMKEKGDIPEGYSVSREKKERFSLILESASTNQTSMYLCASNLIVAGYTDTQYFGPGTRLTVL.

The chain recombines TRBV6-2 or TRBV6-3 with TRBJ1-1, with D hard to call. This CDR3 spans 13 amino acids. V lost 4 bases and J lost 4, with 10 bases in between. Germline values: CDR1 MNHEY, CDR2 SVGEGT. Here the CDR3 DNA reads TGTGCCAGCAGTTCTCAATGGGCCACTGAAGCTTTCTTT. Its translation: CASSSQWATEAFF.

The CDR3 reads CASSYSKGARWETQYF. The CDR3 DNA sequence: TGTGCCAGCAGTTACTCGAAGGGGGCTAGGTGGGAGACCCAGTACTTC. The chain combines TRBV6-5 with TRBJ2-5; 7 bases agree with TRBD1. CDR3 length: 16 amino acids. The V gene end was trimmed by 0 bases and the J gene end by 5 bases; junction bases not matched to a gene: 9. Germline V gives CDR1 MNHEY, CDR2 SVGAGI.

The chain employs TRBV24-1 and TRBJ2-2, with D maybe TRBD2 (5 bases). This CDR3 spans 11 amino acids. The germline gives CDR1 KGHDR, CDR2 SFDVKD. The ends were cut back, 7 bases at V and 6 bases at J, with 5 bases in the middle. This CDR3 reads CATRGAGELFF. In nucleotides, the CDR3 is TGTGCCACCAGGGGAGCCGGGGAGCTGTTTTTT.

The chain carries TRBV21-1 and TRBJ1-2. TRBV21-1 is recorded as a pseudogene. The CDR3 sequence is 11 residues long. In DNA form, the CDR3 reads TGTGCCAGCCTGGGCGGGGGTGGCTACACCTTC. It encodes CASLGGGGYTF.

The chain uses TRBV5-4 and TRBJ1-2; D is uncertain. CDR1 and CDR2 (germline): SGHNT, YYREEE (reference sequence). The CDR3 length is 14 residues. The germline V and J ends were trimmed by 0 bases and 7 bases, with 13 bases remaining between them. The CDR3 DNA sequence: TGTGCCAGCAGCTTGGCCGAACACCTTATTGGCTACACCTTC. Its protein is CASSLAEHLIGYTF.

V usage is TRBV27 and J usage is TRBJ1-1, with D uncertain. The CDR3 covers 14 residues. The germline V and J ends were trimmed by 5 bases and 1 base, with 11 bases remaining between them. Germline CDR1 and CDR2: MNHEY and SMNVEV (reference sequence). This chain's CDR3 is CASSTQNRNTEAFF. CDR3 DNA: TGTGCCAGCAGTACCCAGAACAGGAACACTGAAGCTTTCTTT.

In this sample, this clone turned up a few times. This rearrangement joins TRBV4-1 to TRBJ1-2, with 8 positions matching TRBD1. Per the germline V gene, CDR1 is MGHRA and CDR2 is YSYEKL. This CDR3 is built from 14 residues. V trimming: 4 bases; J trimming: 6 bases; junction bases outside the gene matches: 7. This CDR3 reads CASSRVQGVDGYTF. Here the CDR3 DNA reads TGCGCCAGCAGCCGGGTACAGGGGGTTGATGGCTACACCTTC.

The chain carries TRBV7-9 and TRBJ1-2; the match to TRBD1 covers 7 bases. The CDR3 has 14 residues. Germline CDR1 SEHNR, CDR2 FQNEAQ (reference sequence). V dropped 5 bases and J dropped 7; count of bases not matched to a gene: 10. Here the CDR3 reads CASSRTGEGSGYTF. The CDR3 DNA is TGTGCCAGCAGCCGCACAGGGGAAGGGTCTGGCTACACCTTC.

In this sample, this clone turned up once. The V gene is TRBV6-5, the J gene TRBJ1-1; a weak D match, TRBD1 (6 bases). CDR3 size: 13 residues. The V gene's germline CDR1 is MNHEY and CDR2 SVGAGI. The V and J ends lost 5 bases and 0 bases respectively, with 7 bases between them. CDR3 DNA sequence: TGTGCCAGCAGTCGACAGGTGAACACTGAAGCTTTCTTT. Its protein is CASSRQVNTEAFF.

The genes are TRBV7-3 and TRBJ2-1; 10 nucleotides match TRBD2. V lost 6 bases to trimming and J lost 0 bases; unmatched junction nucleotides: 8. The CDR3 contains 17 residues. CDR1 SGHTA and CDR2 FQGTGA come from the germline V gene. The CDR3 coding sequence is TGTGCCAGCAGTGGTTTAGCGGGGGGAAGCTCCTACAATGAGCAGTTCTTC. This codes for CASSGLAGGSSYNEQFF. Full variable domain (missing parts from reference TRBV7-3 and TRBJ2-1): GAGVSQTPSNKVTEKGKYVELRCDPISGHTALYWYRQSLGQGPEFLIYFQGTGAADDSGLPNDRFFAVRPEGSVSTLKIQRTERGDSAVYLCASSGLAGGSSYNEQFFGPGTRLTVL.

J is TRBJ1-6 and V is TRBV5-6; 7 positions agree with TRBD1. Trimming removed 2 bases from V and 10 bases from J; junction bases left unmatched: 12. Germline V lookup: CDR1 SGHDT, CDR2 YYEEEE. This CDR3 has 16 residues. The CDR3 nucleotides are TGTGCCAGCAGCTTAGGGGGCGCATTTAGGGGGTCACCCCTCCACTTT. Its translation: CASSLGGAFRGSPLHF.

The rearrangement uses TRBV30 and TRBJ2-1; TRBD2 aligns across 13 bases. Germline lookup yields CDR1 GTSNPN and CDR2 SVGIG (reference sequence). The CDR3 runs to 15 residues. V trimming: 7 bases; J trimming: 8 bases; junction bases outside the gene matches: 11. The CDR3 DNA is TGTGCCTCCAGACTAGCGGGGGGCGTGGGGTATGAGCAGTTCTTC. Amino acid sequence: CASRLAGGVGYEQFF.

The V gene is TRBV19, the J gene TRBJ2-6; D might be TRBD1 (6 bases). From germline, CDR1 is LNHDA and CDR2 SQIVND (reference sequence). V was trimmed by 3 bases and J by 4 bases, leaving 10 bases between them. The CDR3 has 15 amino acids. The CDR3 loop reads CASSIWGPGANVLTF. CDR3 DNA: TGTGCCAGTAGTATCTGGGGGCCGGGGGCCAACGTCCTGACTTTC.

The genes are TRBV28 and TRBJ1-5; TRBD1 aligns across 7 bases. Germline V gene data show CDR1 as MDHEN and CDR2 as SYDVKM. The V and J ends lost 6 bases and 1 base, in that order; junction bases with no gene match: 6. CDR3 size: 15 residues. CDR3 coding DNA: TGTGCCAGCAGAACAGGGGCTACGAGCAATCAGCCCCAGCATTTT. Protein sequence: CASRTGATSNQPQHF.

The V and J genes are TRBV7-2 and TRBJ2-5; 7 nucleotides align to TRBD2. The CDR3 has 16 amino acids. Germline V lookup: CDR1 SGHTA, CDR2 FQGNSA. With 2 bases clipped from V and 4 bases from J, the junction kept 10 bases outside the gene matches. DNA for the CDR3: TGTGCCAGCAGCTTATATGGGGACGGCGGGGGAGAGACCCAGTACTTC. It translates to CASSLYGDGGGETQYF.

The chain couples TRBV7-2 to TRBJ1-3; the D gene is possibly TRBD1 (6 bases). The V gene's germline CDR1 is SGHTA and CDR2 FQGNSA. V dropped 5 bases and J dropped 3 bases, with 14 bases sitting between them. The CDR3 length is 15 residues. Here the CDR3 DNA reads TGTGCCAGCAGCCTTTTTGGGGGCGATGGAAACACCATATATTTT. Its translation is CASSLFGGDGNTIYF. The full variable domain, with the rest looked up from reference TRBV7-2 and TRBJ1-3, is GAGVSQSPSNKVTEKGKDVELRCDPISGHTALYWYRQSLGQGLEFLIYFQGNSAPDKSGLPSDRFSAERTGGSVSTLTIQRTQQEDSAVYLCASSLFGGDGNTIYFGEGSWLTVV.

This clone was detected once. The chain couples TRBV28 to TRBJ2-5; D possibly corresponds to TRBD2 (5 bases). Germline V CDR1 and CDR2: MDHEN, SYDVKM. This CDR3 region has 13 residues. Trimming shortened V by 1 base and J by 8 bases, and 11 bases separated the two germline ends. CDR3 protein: CASSLSAGITQYF. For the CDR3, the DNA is TGTGCCAGCAGTTTATCGGCGGGTATCACCCAGTACTTC.

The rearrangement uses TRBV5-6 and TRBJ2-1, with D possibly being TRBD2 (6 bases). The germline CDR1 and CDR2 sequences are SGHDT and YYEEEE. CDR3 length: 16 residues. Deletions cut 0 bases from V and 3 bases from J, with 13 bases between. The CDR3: CASSLALARDYNEQFF. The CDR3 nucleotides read TGTGCCAGCAGCTTGGCACTAGCCCGTGACTACAATGAGCAGTTCTTC.

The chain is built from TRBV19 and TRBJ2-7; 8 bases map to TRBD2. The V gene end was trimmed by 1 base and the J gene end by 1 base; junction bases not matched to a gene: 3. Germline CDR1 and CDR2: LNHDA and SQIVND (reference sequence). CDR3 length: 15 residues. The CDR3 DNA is TGTGCCAGTAGTATAGGTGGCGGGGGGTCCTACGAGCAGTACTTC. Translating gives CASSIGGGGSYEQYF.

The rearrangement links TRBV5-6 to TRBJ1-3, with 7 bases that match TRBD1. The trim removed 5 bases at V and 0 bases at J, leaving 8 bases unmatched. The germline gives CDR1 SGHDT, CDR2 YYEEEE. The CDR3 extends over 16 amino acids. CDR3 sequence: CASSRQGPFSGNTIYF. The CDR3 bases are TGTGCCAGCAGTCGACAGGGCCCCTTCTCTGGAAACACCATATATTTT.

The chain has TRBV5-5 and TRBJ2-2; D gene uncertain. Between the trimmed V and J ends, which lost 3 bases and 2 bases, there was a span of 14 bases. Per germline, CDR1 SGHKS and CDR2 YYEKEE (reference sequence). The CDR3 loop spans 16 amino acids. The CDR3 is CASSSQAQRNTGELFF. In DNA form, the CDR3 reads TGTGCCAGCAGCTCCCAGGCACAGAGAAACACCGGGGAGCTGTTTTTT.

The CDR3 coding sequence is TGCGCCAGCAGGGATTCTAGCGGGGGGGCCGAAGATACGCAGTATTTT. Protein sequence: CASRDSSGGAEDTQYF. This rearrangement joins TRBV5-1 to TRBJ2-3, with TRBD2 matching over 12 bases. Losses at the gene ends were 5 bases for V and 5 bases for J; bases not matched to a gene: 9. The V gene's germline CDR1 is SGHRS and CDR2 YFSETQ. This CDR3 comprises 16 residues.

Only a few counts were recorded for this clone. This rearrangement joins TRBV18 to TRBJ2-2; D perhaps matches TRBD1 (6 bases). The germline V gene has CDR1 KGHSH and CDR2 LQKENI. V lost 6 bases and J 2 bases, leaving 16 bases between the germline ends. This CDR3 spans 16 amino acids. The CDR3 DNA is TGTGCCAGCTCCCCGACCGGGACACTAAACACCGGGGAGCTGTTTTTT. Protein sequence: CASSPTGTLNTGELFF.

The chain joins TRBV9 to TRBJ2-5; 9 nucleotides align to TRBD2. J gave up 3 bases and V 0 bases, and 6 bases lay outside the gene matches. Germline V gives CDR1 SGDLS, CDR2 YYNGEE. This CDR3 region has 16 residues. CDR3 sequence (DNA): TGTGCCAGCAGCGTAGCTGGGGTAGCGGGGGAAGAGACCCAGTACTTC. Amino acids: CASSVAGVAGEETQYF.

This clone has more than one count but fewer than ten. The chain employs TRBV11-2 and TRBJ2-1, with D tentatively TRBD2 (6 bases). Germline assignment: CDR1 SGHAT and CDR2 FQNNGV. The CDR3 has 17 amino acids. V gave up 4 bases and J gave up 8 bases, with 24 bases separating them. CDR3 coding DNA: TGTGCCAGCAGCTCCGGGGGTTGGATCTCCGACGGGGATGAGCAGTTCTTC. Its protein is CASSSGGWISDGDEQFF.

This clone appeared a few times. The CDR3 loop reads CASSLGLWEKLFF. CDR3 sequence (DNA): TGTGCCAGCAGCTTGGGGCTTTGGGAAAAACTGTTTTTT. The chain uses TRBV7-2 and TRBJ1-4, with TRBD1 as a possible D gene (5 bases). The V and J ends lost 3 bases and 8 bases respectively, with 10 bases between them. Germline V gene data show CDR1 as SGHTA and CDR2 as FQGNSA. The CDR3 covers 13 residues.

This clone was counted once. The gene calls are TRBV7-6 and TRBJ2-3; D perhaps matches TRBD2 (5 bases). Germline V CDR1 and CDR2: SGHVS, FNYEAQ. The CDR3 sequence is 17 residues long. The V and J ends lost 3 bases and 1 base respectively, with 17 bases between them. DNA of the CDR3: TGTGCCAGCAGCTTGCCAGCGGTCCCCCCGGGCACAGATACGCAGTATTTT. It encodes CASSLPAVPPGTDTQYF. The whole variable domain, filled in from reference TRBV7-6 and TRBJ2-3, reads GAGVSQSPRYKVTKRGQDVALRCDPISGHVSLYWYRQALGQGPEFLTYFNYEAQQDKSGLPNDRFSAERPEGSISTLTIQRTEQRDSAMYRCASSLPAVPPGTDTQYFGPGTRLTVL.

CDR3 amino acids: CASSYTNQPQHF. The CDR3 DNA sequence: TGTGCCAGCAGTTATACAAATCAGCCCCAGCATTTT. V gene TRBV6-2 or TRBV6-3 combines with J gene TRBJ1-5; no clear D gene. The length of the CDR3 is 12 residues. The germline V gene encodes CDR1 MNHEY and CDR2 SVGEGT. Trimming stripped 3 bases from V and 4 bases from J, with 4 bases between.

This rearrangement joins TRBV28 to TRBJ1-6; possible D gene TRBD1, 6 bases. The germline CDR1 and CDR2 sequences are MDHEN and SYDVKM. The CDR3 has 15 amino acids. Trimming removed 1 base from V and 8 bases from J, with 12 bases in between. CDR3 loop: CASSLYGTGYSPLHF. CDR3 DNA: TGTGCCAGCAGTTTATACGGCACAGGGTATTCACCCCTCCACTTT.